Below, one TCR beta chain is given with its context. Its antigen is currently unknown. Libraries from sorted cells used some 1 million T cells (CD4+ or CD8+). This entry belongs to a study of neurological immune-mediated disorders. Findings and limits, study-wide: Phylogenetic grouping assigned the repertoires of 18 of 34 multiple sclerosis patients to one related-CDR3 cluster, which constitutes a possible signature.

V trimming: 7 bases; J trimming: 4 bases; junction bases outside the gene matches: 7. This CDR3 contains 13 residues. Germline assignment: CDR1 DFQATT and CDR2 SNEGSKA (reference sequence). Via MiXCR, TCRdb re-called the 5' RACE reads, giving one row per CDR3 protein. The profile covers more than 10,000 distinct CDR3 sequences, with 22% appearing a single time and roughly 15% taken by the ten largest. This chain links TRBV20-1 with TRBJ2-7; 10 bases match TRBD2. What was sequenced was CD8+ T cells from blood. The TCR originated in a woman in her thirties or forties with multiple sclerosis. The CDR3 loop reads CSGVAGGKYEQYF. The CDR3 DNA sequence: TGCAGTGGTGTAGCGGGAGGCAAGTACGAGCAGTACTTC.